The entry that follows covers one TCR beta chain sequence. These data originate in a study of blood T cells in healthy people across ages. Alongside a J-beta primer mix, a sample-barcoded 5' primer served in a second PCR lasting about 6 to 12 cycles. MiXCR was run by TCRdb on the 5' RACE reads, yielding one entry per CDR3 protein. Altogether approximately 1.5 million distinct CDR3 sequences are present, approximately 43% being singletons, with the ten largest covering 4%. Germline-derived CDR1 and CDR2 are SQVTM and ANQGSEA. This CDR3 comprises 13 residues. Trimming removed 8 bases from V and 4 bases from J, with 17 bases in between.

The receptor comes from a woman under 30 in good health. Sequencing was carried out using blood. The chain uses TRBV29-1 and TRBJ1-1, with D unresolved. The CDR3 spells CSSDPGSGTEAFF. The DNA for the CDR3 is TGCAGCTCCGACCCAGGCTCGGGCACTGAAGCTTTCTTT.